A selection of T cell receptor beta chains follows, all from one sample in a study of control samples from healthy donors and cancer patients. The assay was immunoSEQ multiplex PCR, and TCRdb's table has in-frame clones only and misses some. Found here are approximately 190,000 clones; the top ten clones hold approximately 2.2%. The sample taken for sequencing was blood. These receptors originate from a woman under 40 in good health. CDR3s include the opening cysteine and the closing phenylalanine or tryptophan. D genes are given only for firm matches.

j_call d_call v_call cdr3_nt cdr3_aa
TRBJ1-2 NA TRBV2 TGTGCCAGCACATCCTATGGCTACACCTTC CASTSYGYTF
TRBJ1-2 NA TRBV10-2 TGCGCCAGCAGCCAATTACACTCCTATGGCTACACCTTC CASSQLHSYGYTF
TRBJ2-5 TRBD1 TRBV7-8 TGTGCCAGCAGCTCAAGACAGGGGATGTACTTC CASSSRQGMYF
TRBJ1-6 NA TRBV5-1 TGCGCCAGCAGCTTGACCGGACAGATATTTAATTCACCCCTCCACTTT CASSLTGQIFNSPLHF
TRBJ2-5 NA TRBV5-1 TGCGCCAGCAGCTTGATTCTCCTTGCCCAGGGGACCCAGTACTTC CASSLILLAQGTQYF
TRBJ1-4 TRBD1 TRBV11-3 TGTGCCAGCAGCTCCACAACAGGGGAGGGCGAAAAACTGTTTTTT CASSSTTGEGEKLFF
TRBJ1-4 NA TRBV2 TGTGCCAGCAGTGAAGAGGGGGTGGGCAATGAAAAACTGTTTTTT CASSEEGVGNEKLFF
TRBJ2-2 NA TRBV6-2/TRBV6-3 TGTGCCAGCAGTTACCCGGGGTCCACCGGGGAGCTGTTTTTT CASSYPGSTGELFF
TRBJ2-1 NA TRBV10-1 TGCGCCAGCAGTGAAGGGGGACACAATGAGCAGTTCTTC CASSEGGHNEQFF
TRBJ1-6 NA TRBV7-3 TGTGCCAGCAGCTTATTCCAGGATGGATCGAATTCACCCCTCCACTTT CASSLFQDGSNSPLHF
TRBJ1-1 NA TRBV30 TGTGCCTGGAGCCAGAGATCCCGAGCTTTCTTT CAWSQRSRAFF
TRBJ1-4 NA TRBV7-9 TGTGCCAGCAGCCCACGGCGGAGTGAAAAACTGTTTTTT CASSPRRSEKLFF
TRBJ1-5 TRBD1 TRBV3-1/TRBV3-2 TGTGCCAGCAGCCCTCAGGGGGCTCTGAAGGCGATCAATCAGCCCCAGCATTTT CASSPQGALKAINQPQHF
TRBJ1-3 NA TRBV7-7 TGTGCCGTTGTGGGGCTTCCTGGAAACACCATATATTTT CAVVGLPGNTIYF
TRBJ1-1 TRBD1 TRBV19 TGTGCCAGTAGTATCAACAGGGGCACTGAAGCTTTCTTT CASSINRGTEAFF
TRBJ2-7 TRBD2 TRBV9 TGTGCCAGCAGCGTAGGACTAGCGGGGAGCACCTACGAGCAGTACTTC CASSVGLAGSTYEQYF
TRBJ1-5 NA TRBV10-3 TGTGCCATCGCCCACCGAGAGGGCAATCAGCCCCAGCATTTT CAIAHREGNQPQHF
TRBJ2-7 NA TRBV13 TGTGCCAGCAGCAGGGGCTACGAGCAGTACTTC CASSRGYEQYF
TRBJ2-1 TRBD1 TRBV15 TGTGCCACCAGCATCAATGCAGGGGGCAATGAGCAGTTCTTC CATSINAGGNEQFF
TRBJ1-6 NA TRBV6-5 TGTGCCAGCAGTTACTCTGCGGTCGGTGCTTCACCCCTCCACTTT CASSYSAVGASPLHF
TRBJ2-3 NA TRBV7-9 TGTGCCAGCAGCTTCCCCCGCGGGTGGGCGTACACAGATACGCAGTATTTT CASSFPRGWAYTDTQYF
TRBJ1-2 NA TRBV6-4 TGTGCCAGCAGTGACTCAAGGGTCGGCTACACCTTC CASSDSRVGYTF
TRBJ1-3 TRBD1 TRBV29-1 TGCAGCGTTGGCGTCCTGGGACAGGCCTCTGGAAACACCATATATTTT CSVGVLGQASGNTIYF
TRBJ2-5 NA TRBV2 TGTGCCAGCAGTGCAGGGCGGTCAGAAGAGACCCAGTACTTC CASSAGRSEETQYF
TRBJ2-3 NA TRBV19 TGTGCCAGTAGTCCCTTAAGAGTATCTAGCACAGATACGCAGTATTTT CASSPLRVSSTDTQYF
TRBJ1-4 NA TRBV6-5 TGTGCCAGCAGTTCTCGGAGGACTGAAAAACTGTTTTTT CASSSRRTEKLFF
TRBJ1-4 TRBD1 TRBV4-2 TGTGCCAGCAGCCAAGACGTCCGAGGGACAGGGACCGAAAAACTGTTTTTT CASSQDVRGTGTEKLFF
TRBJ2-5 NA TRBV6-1 TGTGCCAGCAGTGAACCGTTCTCCCAAGAGACCCAGTACTTC CASSEPFSQETQYF
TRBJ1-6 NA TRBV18 TGTGCCAGCTCACCAGGAGCAGATAATTCACCCCTCCACTTT CASSPGADNSPLHF
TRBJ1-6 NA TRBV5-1 TGCGCCAGCAGCTTGGGGGACATCTATAATTCACCCCTCCACTTT CASSLGDIYNSPLHF
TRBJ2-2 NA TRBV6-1 TGTGCCAGCAGTGAAGGGTTGCCCGGGGAGCTGTTTTTT CASSEGLPGELFF
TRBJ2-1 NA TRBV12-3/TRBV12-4 TGTGCCTCCCGCGGCGGGTCCTACAATGAGCAGTTCTTC CASRGGSYNEQFF
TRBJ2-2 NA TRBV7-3 TGTGCCAGCAGCTTATTGCCCGCTCCGGGCACCGGGGAGCTGTTTTTT CASSLLPAPGTGELFF
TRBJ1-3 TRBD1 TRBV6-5 TGTGCCAGCAGTTCGCCGGGACAGGGGCCCACTCAGTATTTT CASSSPGQGPTQYF
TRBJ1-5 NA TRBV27 TGTGCCAGCAGTTTCTTGGGTAGCAATCAGCCCCAGCATTTT CASSFLGSNQPQHF
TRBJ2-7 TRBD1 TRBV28 TGTGCCAGCAGTTTCTCCAACGGGGACAGGGGGCTTGAGCAGTACTTC CASSFSNGDRGLEQYF
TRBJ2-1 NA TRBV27 TGTGCCAGCAGTTTATCGGTCGGTGGCTCCTACAATGAGCAGTTCTTC CASSLSVGGSYNEQFF
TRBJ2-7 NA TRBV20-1 TGCAGTGCTAGAGGACCTTCAAAAGACTACTTC CSARGPSKDYF
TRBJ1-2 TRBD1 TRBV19 TGTGCCAGTAGTCGGACAGGCGGCTACACCTTC CASSRTGGYTF